This T cell receptor (beta chain) was retrieved from a study of blood T cells in healthy people across ages. Sample-barcoded 5' priming and a J-beta primer mix drove a second PCR of about 6 to 11 cycles. TCRdb independently ran MiXCR on the 5' RACE reads; one entry per CDR3 protein. The profile shows 380,000 or so distinct CDR3 sequences, 50% to 60% of them singletons. On this clonotype: Antigen specificity is unknown.

Study results and caveats: More naive CD4+ cells and higher diversity marked long-lived donors relative to aged donors.

Donors each provided roughly 11 milliliters of peripheral blood. The TCR sequence derives from a man between 60 and 75 years old in good health. Source material: blood.

The CDR3 sequence: CASSLMRSGQSPLHF. CDR3 nucleotides: TGTGCCAGCAGTCTAATGCGGTCAGGGCAATCACCCCTCCACTTT. J is TRBJ1-6 and V is TRBV27; tentative D call: TRBD1 (5 bases). V gave up 5 bases and J gave up 10 bases, with 18 bases separating them. CDR3 length: 15 residues. The germline CDR1 and CDR2 sequences are MNHEY and SMNVEV (reference sequence).